Reported below is one TCR beta chain. TCRdb's table, derived via immunoSEQ multiplex PCR, lists solely in-frame clones and lacks some. This table has fewer than 200,000 clones, roughly 92% appearing once. This CDR3 region has 13 residues. Trimming shortened V by 5 bases and J by 1 base, and 8 bases separated the two germline ends. This specimen belongs to a study of control samples from healthy donors and cancer patients. Sequencing used blood. The chain combines TRBV12-3 or TRBV12-4 with TRBJ1-1, with D uncertain. The clonotype originates from a man aged 30-40 years in good health. The CDR3 loop reads CASSPPGNTEAFF. The CDR3 region has the DNA TGTGCCAGCAGTCCCCCAGGGAACACTGAAGCTTTCTTT.